The clone carrying this T cell receptor beta chain was recorded many times. What it binds is unknown. This CDR3 has 14 residues. V trimming: 5 bases; J trimming: 4 bases; junction bases outside the gene matches: 5. Germline V CDR1 and CDR2: SEHNR, FQNEAQ (reference sequence). These data originate in a study of regulatory T cells in long-lasting Graves disease. Time point described: newly diagnosed GD, antithyroid drugs for less than 3 months. The TCR library used RNA extracted from PBMCs. Enrollment of patients was through an endocrinology department in Xi'an, China. Arm-PCR of CDR3 regions and iRepertoire HTBI primers were the basis on which TCR beta libraries were built. TCRdb processed the multiplex PCR reads anew with MiXCR; each CDR3 protein has one entry. The table lists 350,000 to 450,000 distinct CDR3 sequences, over 15% of them singletons. Study-wide points: Sample size was small, which may have lowered accuracy.

These data were also filed under a second study, of T cells in Graves' hyperthyroidism and ophthalmopathy.

Specimen: peripheral blood mononuclear cells (PBMCs), collected at new diagnosis, from a patient treated with antithyroid drugs. This TCR was recovered from a man aged 35 to 55 with Graves disease. The V call is TRBV7-9, the J call TRBJ1-5, with 7 bases that match TRBD1. The CDR3 nucleotides read TGTGCCAGCAGCCGGGACAGCACTAATCAGCCCCAGCATTTT. Protein: CASSRDSTNQPQHF.